This note documents a single T cell receptor beta chain sequence. These data are taken from a study of blood T cell repertoires in COVID-19. Study at large: Acute and convalescent COVID-19 samples came from the United States, Italy and Spain. T cells, B-cell-depleted T cells, or PBMCs provided the cDNA or gDNA that served as material.

This CDR3 region has 17 residues. Germline CDR1 SGDLS, CDR2 YYNGEE. The V and J ends lost 4 bases and 5 bases respectively, with 23 bases between them. In the authors' methods: Amplification with reference gene primers provided the estimates of nucleated cell counts. Profiling relied on immunoSEQ multiplex PCR, and the TCRdb table lists in-frame clones only, not all of them. V, J and clone size were drawn from that table, and D and trimming were deduced from the DNA. This table has over 85,000 clones, about 80% appearing once. What was sequenced was peripheral blood. This receptor was taken from a human donor in a cohort sampled during active COVID-19. The chain links TRBV9 to TRBJ2-3, with D possibly TRBD2 on 5 matching bases. CDR3: CASSPRLFGYRGDTQYF. The CDR3 DNA sequence: TGTGCCAGCAGCCCACGCCTCTTCGGCTACCGGGGAGATACGCAGTATTTT.